This T cell receptor beta chain was found in a study of blood T cell repertoires in COVID-19. Study context: Acute and convalescent COVID-19 specimens originated in the United States, Italy and Spain. Sources were T cells, B-cell-depleted T cells, or PBMCs; the material itself was cDNA or gDNA.

Per the study methods: The authors estimated nucleated cell counts from reference gene primer amplification. TCRdb's copy holds only in-frame clones and misses some; the assay was immunoSEQ multiplex PCR. V and J calls and clone size are copied from that table; D and trimming were computed from the DNA. The sample lists roughly 27,000 clones, about 90% seen once, with 1.7% in the top ten. This CDR3 comprises 13 residues. Trimming stripped 5 bases from V and 10 bases from J, with 16 bases between. Germline V gene sequence: CDR1 LGHDT, CDR2 YNNKEL (reference sequence). This clone was counted a single time.

V and J are TRBV3-1 (or the pseudogene TRBV3-2) and TRBJ2-3; perhaps TRBD1 as D (5 bases). This sequence was found in a woman aged 55-69 years with active COVID-19. Sample: peripheral blood. CDR3 amino acids: CASSTGPQGAQYF. DNA for the CDR3: TGTGCCAGCAGCACCGGACCCCAAGGGGCGCAGTATTTT.